The source of this TCR beta chain is a study of T cell repertoires in cytomegalovirus infection. Study summary: The study used recently identified HLA-C-restricted and well-studied HLA-B-restricted CMV epitopes. General study findings and limits: Individuals carrying CMV plus the relevant HLA were identified by cumulative frequency of public TCR beta families. HLA-C-restricted CMV-specific TCR beta clonotypes prevailed in the ex vivo response.

The sample holds many counts of this clonotype. The antigen remains undetermined. The CDR3 contains 13 residues. CDR1 is SGHTA, CDR2 FQGNSA, per germline. Trimming stripped 3 bases from V and 9 bases from J, with 12 bases between. MiXCR was run by TCRdb on the reads, yielding one entry per CDR3 protein. Of approximately 1,000,000 distinct CDR3 sequences listed, around 32% were seen once; the top ten hold under 15%. The sequence derives from a human donor in good health (CMV status not recorded). Some clones in this sample may be carry-over from other donors' samples. The sample was cultured CD8+ T cells from PBMCs, taken from culture after CMV antigen stimulation. V is TRBV7-2 and J is TRBJ1-3; TRBD1 is a possible D gene (5 bases). The CDR3 sequence is CASSFPTDGTIYF. The CDR3, as DNA: TGTGCCAGCAGCTTCCCGACAGACGGCACCATATATTTT.